Below are 27 T cell receptor beta chains sequenced from a single sample in a study of cytomegalovirus exposure and HLA in healthy donors. Profiled with immunoSEQ multiplex PCR; TCRdb holds only in-frame clones, not every one. The sample holds tens of thousands of clones, 70% to 90% seen once. Sequenced material: PBMCs. The receptors shown here come from a woman aged 18-29 years in good health and CMV-seropositive.

This clone has a single count. The V gene is TRBV18, the J gene TRBJ1-1; D not resolved. Germline CDR1 is KGHSH and CDR2 is LQKENI. The CDR3 has 16 residues. Trimming shortened V by 3 bases and J by 4 bases, and 18 bases separated the two germline ends. The CDR3: CASSPPIGLRITEAFF. DNA of the CDR3: TGTGCCAGCTCACCTCCTATCGGACTCAGGATCACTGAAGCTTTCTTT.

The chain combines TRBV6-5 with TRBJ2-7; D might be TRBD1 (6 bases). This CDR3 has 15 residues. Trimming left V 0 bases short and J 2 bases short, with 11 bases between. CDR1 is MNHEY, CDR2 SVGAGI, per germline. The CDR3, as DNA: TGTGCCAGCAGTTACTCGAGGGGGAACCCCTACGAGCAGTACTTC. Its protein is CASSYSRGNPYEQYF.

CDR3 sequence (DNA): TGTGCCAGCAGTTATTCGGCCGAGGGCTATGGCTACACCTTC. This translates into CASSYSAEGYGYTF. The chain uses TRBV6-5 and TRBJ1-2, with no clear D. The CDR3 runs 14 residues. The germline V gene encodes CDR1 MNHEY and CDR2 SVGAGI. The ends were cut back, 3 bases at V and 4 bases at J, with 12 bases in the middle.

The chain couples TRBV27 to TRBJ1-1; D gene ambiguous. V was shortened by 6 bases and J by 8 bases, with 4 bases between the two germline ends. The CDR3 runs 9 residues. Germline CDR1 and CDR2: MNHEY and SMNVEV (reference sequence). The CDR3 sequence is CASSPEAFF. The CDR3 DNA reads TGTGCCAGCAGCCCGGAAGCTTTCTTT.

This clone was recorded once. The chain has TRBV4-2 and TRBJ1-1; 7 nucleotides agree with TRBD1. The CDR3 runs 16 residues. V lost 0 bases, J lost 0 bases, and 4 bases stayed unmatched. CDR1 is LGHNA, CDR2 YNFKEQ, per germline. This CDR3 is CASSQEGGQMNTEAFF. The CDR3 nucleotides are TGTGCCAGCAGCCAAGAGGGGGGACAGATGAACACTGAAGCTTTCTTT.

The chain carries TRBV30 and TRBJ2-7; the match to TRBD2 covers 11 bases. J was trimmed by 5 bases and V by 1 base; bases with no gene match: 13. Germline CDR1 reads GTSNPN; CDR2 reads SVGIG (reference sequence). The CDR3 extends over 17 amino acids. As DNA, the CDR3 is TGTGCCTGGAGTGCGCCTCCGGGACTAGCGGACCCCCACGAGCAGTACTTC. Protein sequence: CAWSAPPGLADPHEQYF.

The chain recombines TRBV2 with TRBJ2-5, with TRBD2 as a possible D gene (7 bases). V was cut by 7 bases and J by 5 bases, with 20 bases left in between. Germline V gene data show CDR1 as SNHLY and CDR2 as FYNNEI. The CDR3 runs to 15 residues. CDR3 sequence reads: CASTLTAGAGETQYF. The CDR3 nucleotides read TGTGCCAGCACTCTAACCGCGGGGGCAGGCGAGACCCAGTACTTC.

J is TRBJ2-7 and V is TRBV10-3, with D maybe TRBD1 (6 bases). V lost 7 bases and J lost 1, with 11 bases in between. From germline, CDR1 is ENHRY and CDR2 SYGVKD. There are 13 residues in the CDR3. As DNA, the CDR3 is TGTGCCATCACCCAGGGGCGGTCCTACGAGCAGTACTTC. Translation gives CAITQGRSYEQYF.

This clone was recorded once. The V and J genes are TRBV15 and TRBJ2-3; TRBD2 matches at 7 bases. This CDR3 has 14 residues. Trimming removed 4 bases from V and 1 base from J; junction bases left unmatched: 2. From germline, CDR1 is LNHNV and CDR2 YYDKDF (reference sequence). The CDR3 loop reads CATSTSGGTDTQYF. DNA for the CDR3: TGTGCCACCAGCACTAGCGGCGGCACAGATACGCAGTATTTT.

The chain carries TRBV9 and TRBJ2-3, with TRBD2 matching 7 bases. Germline trimming cut 0 bases from V and 6 bases from J; bases unmatched to any gene: 7. The CDR3 has 15 amino acids. The V gene's germline CDR1 is SGDLS and CDR2 YYNGEE. CDR3 sequence: CASSVGGGGPDTQYF. The CDR3 DNA reads TGTGCCAGCAGCGTAGGTGGGGGGGGACCGGATACGCAGTATTTT. Full variable domain (outside the CDR3, taken from reference TRBV9 and TRBJ2-3): DSGVTQTPKHLITATGQRVTLRCSPRSGDLSVYWYQQSLDQGLQFLIQYYNGEERAKGNILERFSAQQFPDLHSELNLSSLELGDSALYFCASSVGGGGPDTQYFGPGTRLTVL.

The V and J genes are TRBV4-1 and TRBJ1-1; the match to TRBD1 covers 7 bases. In germline, CDR1 is MGHRA, CDR2 YSYEKL. V shed 1 base, J shed 5 bases, and the junction held 10 bases outside the gene matches. This CDR3 contains 16 residues. The CDR3 DNA is TGCGCCAGCAGCCAAGTACCCTCAGGGGGTCGGACTGAAGCTTTCTTT. Amino acid sequence: CASSQVPSGGRTEAFF.

The chain couples TRBV10-3 to TRBJ2-3; D gene unclear. V lost 0 bases, J lost 6 bases, and 7 bases lay in between. The CDR3 spans 13 residues. Germline assignment: CDR1 ENHRY and CDR2 SYGVKD. The CDR3 loop is CAISESSRDTQYF. CDR3 DNA sequence: TGTGCCATCAGTGAGTCCTCACGGGATACGCAGTATTTT.

The chain is built from TRBV5-6 and TRBJ2-2, with D perhaps matching TRBD2 (5 bases). The germline V gene has CDR1 SGHDT and CDR2 YYEEEE. The CDR3 spans 15 residues. The V end was cut by 5 bases, the J end by 8 bases, with 19 bases between. For the CDR3, the DNA is TGTGCCAGCAGATCACTAGGAAGGGCACCGGGGGAGCTGTTTTTT. Translating it yields CASRSLGRAPGELFF.

This rearrangement joins TRBV2 to TRBJ2-7, with D possibly TRBD1 on 6 matching bases. Trimming left V 2 bases short and J 2 bases short, with 13 bases between. CDR1 and CDR2 (germline): SNHLY, FYNNEI. The CDR3 extends over 15 amino acids. CDR3 sequence reads: CASSEPDRWTYEQYF. DNA of the CDR3: TGTGCCAGCAGTGAACCCGACAGGTGGACCTACGAGCAGTACTTC.

The chain combines TRBV19 with TRBJ1-5; 9 nucleotides match TRBD1. V lost 6 bases to trimming and J lost 0 bases; unmatched junction nucleotides: 3. This CDR3 contains 15 residues. Germline V gene data show CDR1 as LNHDA and CDR2 as SQIVND (reference sequence). This CDR3 reads CASRLDRGSNQPQHF. The CDR3 nucleotides read TGTGCCAGTAGACTGGACAGGGGTAGCAATCAGCCCCAGCATTTT. Filled out from reference TRBV19 and TRBJ1-5, the complete variable domain reads DGGITQSPKYLFRKEGQNVTLSCEQNLNHDAMYWYRQDPGQGLRLIYYSQIVNDFQKGDIAEGYSVSREKKESFPLTVTSAQKNPTAFYLCASRLDRGSNQPQHFGDGTRLSIL.

In its sample, this clone was seen a few times. J is TRBJ2-7 and V is TRBV5-6; TRBD1 matches at 7 bases. The germline V gene encodes CDR1 SGHDT and CDR2 YYEEEE. This CDR3 has 16 amino acids. The ends lost 0 bases at V and 0 bases at J; junction bases unmatched: 6. CDR3 protein: CASSLAVTGSSYEQYF. The CDR3 nucleotides are TGTGCCAGCAGCTTGGCCGTGACAGGGAGCTCCTACGAGCAGTACTTC. Full variable domain (remainder filled in from reference TRBV5-6 and TRBJ2-7): DAGVTQSPTHLIKTRGQQVTLRCSPKSGHDTVSWYQQALGQGPQFIFQYYEEEERQRGNFPDRFSGHQFPNYSSELNVNALLLGDSALYLCASSLAVTGSSYEQYFGPGTRLTVT.

The J gene is TRBJ2-3, the V gene TRBV4-3; weak D call: TRBD2 (5 bases). Germline V CDR1 and CDR2: LGHNA, YSLEER. Trimming removed 4 bases from V and 1 base from J, with 9 bases in between. This CDR3 region has 14 residues. The CDR3 DNA follows: TGCGCCAGCAGCCGCGGGTCCGGCACAGATACGCAGTATTTT. Residues: CASSRGSGTDTQYF.

V is TRBV2 and J is TRBJ1-1; 7 bases line up with TRBD1. The germline gives CDR1 SNHLY, CDR2 FYNNEI. Trimming cost V 4 bases and J 5 bases; bases outside gene matches: 4. There are 13 residues in the CDR3. DNA for the CDR3: TGTGCCAGCAGTGTAACAGGGGTTACTGAAGCTTTCTTT. Protein product: CASSVTGVTEAFF. Combining the CDR3 with reference TRBV2 and TRBJ1-1 gives the whole variable domain EPEVTQTPSHQVTQMGQEVILRCVPISNHLYFYWYRQILGQKVEFLVSFYNNEISEKSEIFDDQFSVERPDGSNFTLKIRSTKLEDSAMYFCASSVTGVTEAFFGQGTRLTVV.

This CDR3 is CASSAQLAGVQFF. The CDR3 DNA reads as TGTGCCAGCAGCGCCCAACTAGCGGGGGTTCAGTTCTTC. The chain is built from TRBV9 and TRBJ2-1; the match to TRBD2 covers 11 bases. The CDR3 runs to 13 residues. With 3 bases clipped from V and 13 bases from J, the junction kept 6 bases outside the gene matches. Germline CDR1 SGDLS, CDR2 YYNGEE.

This clone was observed once. The V and J genes are TRBV27 and TRBJ1-6; D call uncertain. The CDR3 spans 12 residues. Trimming stripped 5 bases from V and 10 bases from J, with 9 bases between. Germline V gene sequence: CDR1 MNHEY, CDR2 SMNVEV (reference sequence). For the CDR3, the DNA is TGTGCCAGCAGTACCCCTAGGTCACCCCTCCACTTT. The encoded protein is CASSTPRSPLHF.

This rearrangement joins TRBV7-2 to TRBJ1-1; tentative D call: TRBD1 (6 bases). The ends were cut back, 5 bases at V and 2 bases at J, with 15 bases in the middle. Per the germline V gene, CDR1 is SGHTA and CDR2 is FQGNSA. The CDR3 extends over 15 amino acids. The CDR3 nucleotides are TGTGCCAGCAGCCCATCGGGACAAACAAACACTGAAGCTTTCTTT. Protein sequence: CASSPSGQTNTEAFF.

V and J are TRBV4-1 and TRBJ1-5, with D possibly being TRBD1 (6 bases). In germline, CDR1 is MGHRA, CDR2 YSYEKL. V was pared by 5 bases and J by 11 bases, with 16 bases between. This CDR3 region has 13 residues. The CDR3 DNA sequence: TGCGCCAGCAGCGAACCTACAGGGAGATCCCAGCATTTT. Translating it yields CASSEPTGRSQHF.

The chain is built from TRBV2 and TRBJ1-5; 8 bases are shared with TRBD1. V trimming: 3 bases; J trimming: 2 bases; junction bases outside the gene matches: 6. Germline CDR1 SNHLY, CDR2 FYNNEI. The CDR3 has 16 residues. DNA of the CDR3: TGTGCCAGCAGTGAGGCAGGGGGCCTCGGCAATCAGCCCCAGCATTTT. Protein: CASSEAGGLGNQPQHF.

The rearrangement uses TRBV13 and TRBJ2-3, with D perhaps TRBD2 (5 bases). V lost 5 bases and J 0 bases, leaving 18 bases between the germline ends. The CDR3 spans 17 residues. CDR1 is PRHDT, CDR2 FYEKMQ, per germline (reference sequence). For the CDR3, the DNA is TGTGCCAGCAGCCTACTAGTTGCGGAAACTAGCACAGATACGCAGTATTTT. This translates into CASSLLVAETSTDTQYF.

This chain joins TRBV5-4 and TRBJ1-1; no clear D. CDR1 and CDR2 from the germline V gene are SGHNT and YYREEE (reference sequence). This CDR3 comprises 14 residues. Trimming cost V 1 base and J 1 base, with 8 bases left between them. CDR3 sequence reads: CASSLRGKNTEAFF. The CDR3 bases are TGTGCCAGCAGCTTGCGGGGTAAGAACACTGAAGCTTTCTTT.

The chain has TRBV30 and TRBJ2-1, with TRBD2 identical over 8 bases. Per germline, CDR1 GTSNPN and CDR2 SVGIG (reference sequence). Losses at the gene ends were 3 bases for V and 6 bases for J; bases not matched to a gene: 4. This CDR3 contains 13 residues. CDR3: CAWSGRAPNEQFF. For the CDR3, the DNA is TGTGCCTGGAGCGGGAGGGCCCCCAATGAGCAGTTCTTC.

The chain is built from TRBV19 and TRBJ1-2; 12 bases agree with TRBD1. Germline lookup yields CDR1 LNHDA and CDR2 SQIVND (reference sequence). Trimming at V came to 5 bases and at J to 4 bases, leaving 5 bases not matched to a gene. The CDR3 extends over 15 amino acids. CDR3 protein: CASSEGQGAIYGYTF. Written as DNA, the CDR3 is TGTGCCAGTAGTGAGGGACAGGGGGCGATCTATGGCTACACCTTC.